Listed below are T cell receptor beta chains from one sample, sequenced in a study of human T cells and chemical hapten exposure. A single record per CDR3 protein comes from TCRdb applying MiXCR to the RACE reads. The sample records some 110,000 distinct CDR3 sequences, around 11% being singletons. Sequenced material: whole blood, taken in connection with sensitization to the hapten diphenylcyclopropenone (DPC). The origin of the receptors is a woman between 45 and 65 years old with alopecia areata. Some clones in this sample may be carry-over from other donors' samples. Both conserved end residues are part of each CDR3. The order of the fields is clone size, J gene, V gene, D gene, CDR3 protein, CDR3 DNA. D genes are given only for firm matches. Not every row has a clone size; where given, it reads once, few, many or a size class.

clone_size: once
j_call: TRBJ1-5
v_call: TRBV6-5
d_call: -
cdr3_aa: CASSARDNQPQHF
cdr3_nt: TGTGCCAGCAGTGCCCGGGACAATCAGCCCCAGCATTTT

clone_size: few
j_call: TRBJ1-6
v_call: TRBV6-5
d_call: TRBD1
cdr3_aa: CASGTVGSPLHF
cdr3_nt: TGTGCCAGCGGGACAGTGGGTTCACCCCTCCACTTT

clone_size: few
j_call: TRBJ1-2
v_call: TRBV12-3/TRBV12-4
d_call: TRBD1
cdr3_aa: CASSRMDRERGGYTF
cdr3_nt: TGTGCCAGCAGTCGTATGGACAGGGAGAGGGGTGGCTACACCTTC

clone_size: -
j_call: TRBJ1-1
v_call: TRBV28
d_call: -
cdr3_aa: CASSRFRDQVTEAFF
cdr3_nt: TGTGCCAGCAGTCGCTTCAGGGATCAGGTCACTGAAGCTTTCTTT

clone_size: few
j_call: TRBJ2-7
v_call: TRBV20-1
d_call: TRBD2
cdr3_aa: CSAPTSGRSYEQYF
cdr3_nt: TGCAGTGCTCCGACTAGCGGGCGATCCTACGAGCAGTACTTC

clone_size: many
j_call: TRBJ1-5
v_call: TRBV24-1
d_call: -
cdr3_aa: CATSVRQGPRRNQPQHF
cdr3_nt: TGTGCCACCAGTGTCAGGCAGGGCCCTCGACGCAATCAGCCCCAGCATTTT

clone_size: many
j_call: TRBJ1-2
v_call: TRBV20-1
d_call: -
cdr3_aa: CSGSDSSYGYTF
cdr3_nt: TGCAGTGGATCGGACAGTTCCTATGGCTACACCTTC

clone_size: -
j_call: TRBJ1-1
v_call: TRBV20-1
d_call: TRBD1
cdr3_aa: CSAPNRGEGTEAFF
cdr3_nt: TGCAGTGCACCAAACAGGGGAGAGGGTACTGAAGCTTTCTTT

clone_size: many
j_call: TRBJ2-7
v_call: TRBV4-1
d_call: -
cdr3_aa: CASSQGGQGGHEQYF
cdr3_nt: TGCGCCAGCAGCCAAGGGGGCCAGGGTGGCCACGAGCAGTACTTC

clone_size: few
j_call: TRBJ2-1
v_call: TRBV24-1
d_call: -
cdr3_aa: CATSDFEEQFF
cdr3_nt: TGTGCCACCAGTGATTTCGAGGAGCAGTTCTTC

clone_size: -
j_call: TRBJ1-1
v_call: TRBV29-1
d_call: TRBD1
cdr3_aa: CSVDRAQGASTEAFF
cdr3_nt: TGCAGCGTTGACCGGGCGCAGGGGGCGAGCACTGAAGCTTTCTTT

clone_size: -
j_call: TRBJ1-2
v_call: TRBV12-5
d_call: -
cdr3_aa: CASAKGGYGYTF
cdr3_nt: TGTGCTAGTGCGAAAGGAGGCTATGGCTACACCTTC

clone_size: few
j_call: TRBJ2-5
v_call: TRBV29-1
d_call: -
cdr3_aa: CSVEVGDGRIGTQYF
cdr3_nt: TGCAGCGTTGAAGTAGGGGACGGAAGGATAGGGACCCAGTACTTC

clone_size: once
j_call: TRBJ1-5
v_call: TRBV28
d_call: TRBD1
cdr3_aa: CASSPGQGPNQPQHF
cdr3_nt: TGTGCCAGCAGCCCGGGACAGGGCCCAAATCAGCCCCAGCATTTT

clone_size: many
j_call: TRBJ1-3
v_call: TRBV11-2
d_call: -
cdr3_aa: CASSLGSGNTIYF
cdr3_nt: TGTGCCAGCAGCTTGGGATCTGGAAACACCATATATTTT

clone_size: few
j_call: TRBJ2-7
v_call: TRBV7-6
d_call: -
cdr3_aa: CASGTSYEQYF
cdr3_nt: TGTGCCAGCGGGACATCCTACGAGCAGTACTTC

clone_size: few
j_call: TRBJ2-3
v_call: TRBV5-1
d_call: -
cdr3_aa: CASSLAGDRTDTQYF
cdr3_nt: TGCGCCAGCAGCTTGGCCGGGGATCGGACAGATACGCAGTATTTT

clone_size: few
j_call: TRBJ2-5
v_call: TRBV4-2
d_call: -
cdr3_aa: CASSQDVAIQETQYF
cdr3_nt: TGTGCCAGCAGCCAAGATGTGGCTATCCAAGAGACCCAGTACTTC

clone_size: -
j_call: TRBJ2-3
v_call: TRBV29-1
d_call: -
cdr3_aa: CSVDSGRTDTQYF
cdr3_nt: TGCAGCGTTGATTCTGGGAGGACAGATACGCAGTATTTT

clone_size: -
j_call: TRBJ2-5
v_call: TRBV28
d_call: -
cdr3_aa: CASSLTGPETQYF
cdr3_nt: TGTGCCAGCAGTCTCACAGGTCCGGAGACCCAGTACTTC

clone_size: -
j_call: TRBJ1-3
v_call: TRBV6-6
d_call: -
cdr3_aa: CASIRGPDSGNTIYF
cdr3_nt: TGTGCCAGCATTCGGGGGCCTGACTCTGGAAACACCATATATTTT

clone_size: -
j_call: TRBJ1-1
v_call: TRBV4-3
d_call: -
cdr3_aa: CASSQVAIRGGNTEAFF
cdr3_nt: TGCGCCAGCAGCCAAGTCGCAATCCGCGGCGGTAACACTGAAGCTTTCTTT

clone_size: few
j_call: TRBJ2-3
v_call: TRBV20-1
d_call: -
cdr3_aa: CSAPPLARDTDTQYF
cdr3_nt: TGCAGTGCTCCACCACTAGCCAGAGATACAGATACGCAGTATTTT

clone_size: -
j_call: TRBJ1-1
v_call: TRBV10-3
d_call: -
cdr3_aa: CAISERDSRGNTEAFF
cdr3_nt: TGTGCCATCAGTGAACGGGACTCCCGAGGGAACACTGAAGCTTTCTTT

clone_size: -
j_call: TRBJ1-2
v_call: TRBV12-3/TRBV12-4
d_call: -
cdr3_aa: CASSTTNYGYTF
cdr3_nt: TGTGCCAGCAGCACTACCAACTATGGCTACACCTTC

clone_size: few
j_call: TRBJ1-5
v_call: TRBV7-6
d_call: -
cdr3_aa: CASSFGGNQPQHF
cdr3_nt: TGTGCCAGCAGCTTCGGTGGCAATCAGCCCCAGCATTTT

clone_size: many
j_call: TRBJ1-1
v_call: TRBV13
d_call: TRBD1
cdr3_aa: CASSLRTGRTEAFF
cdr3_nt: TGTGCCAGCAGCCTAAGGACAGGGAGGACTGAAGCTTTCTTT

clone_size: -
j_call: TRBJ2-7
v_call: TRBV7-2
d_call: -
cdr3_aa: CASSLRWGVDEQYF
cdr3_nt: TGTGCCAGCAGCTTGAGGTGGGGGGTGGACGAGCAGTACTTC

clone_size: -
j_call: TRBJ2-5
v_call: TRBV3-1
d_call: -
cdr3_aa: CASSVLSLQETQYF
cdr3_nt: TGTGCCAGCAGCGTTTTGTCCCTCCAAGAGACCCAGTACTTC

clone_size: many
j_call: TRBJ1-5
v_call: TRBV18
d_call: TRBD1
cdr3_aa: CASSPDSTGARGAQHF
cdr3_nt: TGTGCCAGCTCACCGGACTCGACAGGGGCTCGGGGGGCCCAGCATTTT

clone_size: -
j_call: TRBJ1-2
v_call: TRBV29-1
d_call: -
cdr3_aa: CSVGEGSLGYTF
cdr3_nt: TGCAGCGTTGGCGAGGGTTCTCTCGGCTACACCTTC

clone_size: few
j_call: TRBJ2-6
v_call: TRBV6-5
d_call: -
cdr3_aa: CASTGTSSSGANVLTF
cdr3_nt: TGTGCCAGCACCGGGACTTCTTCCTCTGGGGCCAACGTCCTGACTTTC

clone_size: few
j_call: TRBJ1-5
v_call: TRBV6-4
d_call: -
cdr3_aa: CASSDNPNQPQHF
cdr3_nt: TGTGCCAGCAGTGACAATCCGAATCAGCCCCAGCATTTT

clone_size: -
j_call: TRBJ1-6
v_call: TRBV6-2/TRBV6-3
d_call: -
cdr3_aa: CASSYDRPNSPLHF
cdr3_nt: TGTGCCAGCAGTTATGACCGCCCTAATTCACCCCTCCACTTT

clone_size: many
j_call: TRBJ2-2
v_call: TRBV20-1
d_call: -
cdr3_aa: CSARSMSSGNTGELFF
cdr3_nt: TGCAGTGCTAGAAGTATGAGTAGCGGGAACACCGGGGAGCTGTTTTTT

clone_size: -
j_call: TRBJ1-4
v_call: TRBV15
d_call: TRBD1
cdr3_aa: CATSSETGGWNEKLFF
cdr3_nt: TGTGCCACCAGCAGTGAGACAGGGGGCTGGAATGAAAAACTGTTTTTT

clone_size: few
j_call: TRBJ2-1
v_call: TRBV12-3/TRBV12-4
d_call: -
cdr3_aa: CAAARAGSYNEQFF
cdr3_nt: TGTGCCGCGGCAAGGGCAGGGTCCTACAATGAGCAGTTCTTC

clone_size: few
j_call: TRBJ1-2
v_call: TRBV20-1
d_call: TRBD1
cdr3_aa: CSARDSQGQYSKSYGYTF
cdr3_nt: TGCAGTGCTAGAGACTCCCAGGGACAGTACTCAAAGAGTTATGGCTACACCTTC

clone_size: -
j_call: TRBJ2-3
v_call: TRBV7-2
d_call: -
cdr3_aa: CASSQDGTYTDTQYF
cdr3_nt: TGTGCCAGCAGCCAAGACGGGACGTACACAGATACGCAGTATTTT

clone_size: many
j_call: TRBJ1-2
v_call: TRBV20-1
d_call: -
cdr3_aa: CSARGRGVGHGYTF
cdr3_nt: TGCAGTGCTAGAGGGCGTGGGGTGGGGCATGGCTACACCTTC

clone_size: few
j_call: TRBJ2-1
v_call: TRBV11-2
d_call: TRBD2
cdr3_aa: CASSLLGRAGEQFF
cdr3_nt: TGTGCCAGCAGCTTATTAGGGAGGGCCGGTGAGCAGTTCTTC

clone_size: many
j_call: TRBJ1-6
v_call: TRBV30
d_call: -
cdr3_aa: CAWSAGRGENSPLHF
cdr3_nt: TGTGCCTGGAGCGCCGGAAGAGGAGAGAATTCACCCCTCCACTTT

clone_size: -
j_call: TRBJ2-6
v_call: TRBV29-1
d_call: -
cdr3_aa: CSVRTFGANVLTF
cdr3_nt: TGCAGCGTTCGGACCTTTGGGGCCAACGTCCTGACTTTC

clone_size: many
j_call: TRBJ2-6
v_call: TRBV9
d_call: TRBD2
cdr3_aa: CASSLSGRAANVLTF
cdr3_nt: TGTGCCAGCAGCCTATCAGGGAGGGCGGCCAACGTCCTGACTTTC

clone_size: few
j_call: TRBJ1-1
v_call: TRBV13
d_call: -
cdr3_aa: CASSLEVPNTEAFF
cdr3_nt: TGTGCCAGCAGCTTAGAGGTCCCGAACACTGAAGCTTTCTTT

clone_size: -
j_call: TRBJ1-5
v_call: TRBV7-9
d_call: TRBD1
cdr3_aa: CASSLQGANQPQHF
cdr3_nt: TGTGCCAGCAGCTTACAGGGGGCTAATCAGCCCCAGCATTTT

clone_size: few
j_call: TRBJ1-3
v_call: TRBV12-3/TRBV12-4
d_call: -
cdr3_aa: CASSLTGPSGNTIYF
cdr3_nt: TGTGCCAGCAGTTTAACAGGCCCCTCTGGAAACACCATATATTTT

clone_size: few
j_call: TRBJ1-2
v_call: TRBV12-5
d_call: -
cdr3_aa: CASGLGGSPYGYTF
cdr3_nt: TGTGCTAGTGGTTTAGGGGGGAGTCCCTATGGCTACACCTTC

clone_size: -
j_call: TRBJ2-6
v_call: TRBV11-2
d_call: TRBD1
cdr3_aa: CASSSLGGQGYGANVLTF
cdr3_nt: TGTGCCAGCAGCTCGCTGGGCGGACAGGGGTATGGGGCCAACGTCCTGACTTTC

clone_size: many
j_call: TRBJ2-7
v_call: TRBV12-3/TRBV12-4
d_call: TRBD1
cdr3_aa: CASSWQGADEQYF
cdr3_nt: TGTGCCAGCAGTTGGCAGGGGGCGGACGAGCAGTACTTC

clone_size: -
j_call: TRBJ2-5
v_call: TRBV12-3/TRBV12-4
d_call: -
cdr3_aa: CASNTLGRAETQYF
cdr3_nt: TGTGCCAGCAATACGCTAGGACGTGCAGAGACCCAGTACTTC

clone_size: few
j_call: TRBJ1-4
v_call: TRBV4-1
d_call: -
cdr3_aa: CASSRVRGGRQEKLFF
cdr3_nt: TGCGCCAGCAGCCGGGTAAGAGGCGGCCGGCAAGAAAAACTGTTTTTT